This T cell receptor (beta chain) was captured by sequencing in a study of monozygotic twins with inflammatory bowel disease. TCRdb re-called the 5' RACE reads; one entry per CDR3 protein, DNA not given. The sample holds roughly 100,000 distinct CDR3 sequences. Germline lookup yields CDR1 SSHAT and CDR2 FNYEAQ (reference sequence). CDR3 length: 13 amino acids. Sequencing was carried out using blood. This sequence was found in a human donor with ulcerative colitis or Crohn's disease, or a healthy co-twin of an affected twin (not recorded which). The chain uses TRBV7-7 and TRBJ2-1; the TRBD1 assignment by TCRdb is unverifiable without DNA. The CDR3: CASSPRQGHEQFF.